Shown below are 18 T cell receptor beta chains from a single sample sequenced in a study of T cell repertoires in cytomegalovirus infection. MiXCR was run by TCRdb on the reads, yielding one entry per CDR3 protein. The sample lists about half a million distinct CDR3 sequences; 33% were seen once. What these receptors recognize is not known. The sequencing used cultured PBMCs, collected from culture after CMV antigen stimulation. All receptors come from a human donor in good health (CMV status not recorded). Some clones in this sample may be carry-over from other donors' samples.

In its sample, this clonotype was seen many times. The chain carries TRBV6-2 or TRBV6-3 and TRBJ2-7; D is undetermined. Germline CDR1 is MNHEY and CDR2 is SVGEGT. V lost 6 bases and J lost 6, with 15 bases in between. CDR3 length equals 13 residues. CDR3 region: CASRNPPLGEQYV. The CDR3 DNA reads TGTGCCAGCAGAAACCCCCCTTTGGGCGAGCAGTACGTC.

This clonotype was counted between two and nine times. The CDR3 sequence: CASSLVQGNIQYF. The CDR3 DNA reads TGTGCCAGCAGCTTAGTACAGGGGAACATTCAGTACTTC. The rearrangement uses TRBV7-2 and TRBJ2-4, with 7 bases matching TRBD1. Trimming cost V 1 base and J 7 bases; bases outside gene matches: 1. The V gene's germline CDR1 is SGHTA and CDR2 FQGNSA. This CDR3 contains 13 residues.

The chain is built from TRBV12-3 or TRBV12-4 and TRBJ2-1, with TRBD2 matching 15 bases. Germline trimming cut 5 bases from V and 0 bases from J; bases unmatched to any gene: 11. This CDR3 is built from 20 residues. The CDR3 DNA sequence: TGTGCCAGCAGTCAGGGGGGACTAGCGGGAGGCTCACGCTCCTACAATGAGCAGTTCTTC. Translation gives CASSQGGLAGGSRSYNEQFF.

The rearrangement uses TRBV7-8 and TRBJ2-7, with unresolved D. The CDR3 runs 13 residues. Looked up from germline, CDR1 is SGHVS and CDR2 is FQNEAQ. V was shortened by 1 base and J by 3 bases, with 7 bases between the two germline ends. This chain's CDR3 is CASSLELGYEQYF. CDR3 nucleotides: TGTGCCAGCAGCTTAGAGCTGGGCTACGAGCAGTACTTC.

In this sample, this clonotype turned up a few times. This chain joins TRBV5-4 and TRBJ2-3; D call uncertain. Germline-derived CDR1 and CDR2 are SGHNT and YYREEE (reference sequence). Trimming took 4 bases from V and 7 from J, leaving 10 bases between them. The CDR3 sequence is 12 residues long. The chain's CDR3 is CASSPDQNTQYF. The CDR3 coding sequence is TGTGCCAGCAGCCCCGACCAAAATACGCAGTATTTT.

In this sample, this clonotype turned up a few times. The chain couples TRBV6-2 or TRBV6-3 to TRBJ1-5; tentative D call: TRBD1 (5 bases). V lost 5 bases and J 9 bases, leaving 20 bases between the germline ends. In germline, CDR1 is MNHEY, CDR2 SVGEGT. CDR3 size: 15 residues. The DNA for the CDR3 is TGTGCCAGCAGTACTGGCCGCGGGGCCAGTGGGCCCCAGCATTTT. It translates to CASSTGRGASGPQHF.

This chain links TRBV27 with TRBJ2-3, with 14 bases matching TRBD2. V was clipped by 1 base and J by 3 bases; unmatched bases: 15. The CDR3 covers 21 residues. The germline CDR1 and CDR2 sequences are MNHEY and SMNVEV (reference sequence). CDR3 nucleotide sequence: TGTGCCAGCAGTTTATTGCCCCATAGACTAGCGGGAGGGATTTTAACAGATACGCAGTATTTT. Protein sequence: CASSLLPHRLAGGILTDTQYF.

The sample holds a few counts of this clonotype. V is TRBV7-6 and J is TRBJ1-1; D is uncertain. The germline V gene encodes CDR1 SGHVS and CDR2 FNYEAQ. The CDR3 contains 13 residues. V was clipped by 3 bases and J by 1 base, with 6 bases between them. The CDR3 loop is CASSFAGNTEAFF. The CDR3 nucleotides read TGTGCCAGCAGCTTTGCGGGGAACACTGAAGCTTTCTTT.

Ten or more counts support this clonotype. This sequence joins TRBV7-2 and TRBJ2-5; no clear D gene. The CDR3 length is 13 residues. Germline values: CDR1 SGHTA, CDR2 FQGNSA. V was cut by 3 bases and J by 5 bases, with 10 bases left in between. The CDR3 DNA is TGTGCCAGCAGCTTTCTTACCGGGGAGACCCAGTACTTC. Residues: CASSFLTGETQYF.

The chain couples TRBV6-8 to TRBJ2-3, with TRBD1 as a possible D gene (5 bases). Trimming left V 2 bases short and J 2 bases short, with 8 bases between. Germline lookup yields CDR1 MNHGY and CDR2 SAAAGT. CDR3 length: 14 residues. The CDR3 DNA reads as TGTGCCAGCAGTTACCGACAGAACACAGATACGCAGTATTTT. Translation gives CASSYRQNTDTQYF.

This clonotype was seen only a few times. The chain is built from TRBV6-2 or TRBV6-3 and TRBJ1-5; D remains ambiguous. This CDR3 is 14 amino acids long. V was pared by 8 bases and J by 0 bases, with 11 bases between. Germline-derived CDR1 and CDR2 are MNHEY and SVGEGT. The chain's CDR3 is CASRSYLSNQPQHF. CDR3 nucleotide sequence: TGTGCCAGCCGTTCGTACCTTAGCAATCAGCCCCAGCATTTT.

This CDR3 is CASRQAGGLTGELFF. As DNA, the CDR3 is TGTGCCAGTAGGCAAGCGGGAGGGCTCACCGGGGAGCTGTTTTTT. The rearrangement joins TRBV19 to TRBJ2-2; the match to TRBD2 covers 10 bases. Germline CDR1 reads LNHDA; CDR2 reads SQIVND (reference sequence). J lost 4 bases, V lost 6 bases, and 5 bases had no gene match. This CDR3 contains 15 residues.

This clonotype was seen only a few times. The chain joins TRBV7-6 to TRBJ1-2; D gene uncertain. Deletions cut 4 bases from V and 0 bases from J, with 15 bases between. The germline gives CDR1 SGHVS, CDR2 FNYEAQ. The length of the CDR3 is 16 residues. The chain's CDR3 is CASSSEAWVANYGYTF. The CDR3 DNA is TGTGCCAGCAGCTCGGAGGCATGGGTAGCTAACTATGGCTACACCTTC.

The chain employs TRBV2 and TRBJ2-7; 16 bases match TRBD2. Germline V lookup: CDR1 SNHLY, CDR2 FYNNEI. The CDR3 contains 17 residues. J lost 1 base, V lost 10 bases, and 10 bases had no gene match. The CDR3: CATRGTSGRAGSYEQYF. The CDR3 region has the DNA TGTGCCACCCGGGGGACTAGCGGGAGGGCCGGGTCCTACGAGCAGTACTTC.

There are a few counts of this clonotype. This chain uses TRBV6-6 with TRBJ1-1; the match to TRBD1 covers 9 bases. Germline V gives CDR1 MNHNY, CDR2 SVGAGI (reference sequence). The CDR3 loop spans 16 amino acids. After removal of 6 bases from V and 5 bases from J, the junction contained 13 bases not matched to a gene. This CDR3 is CASRTGTGRSGTEAFF. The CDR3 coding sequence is TGTGCCAGCAGGACCGGGACAGGGCGTTCGGGAACTGAAGCTTTCTTT.

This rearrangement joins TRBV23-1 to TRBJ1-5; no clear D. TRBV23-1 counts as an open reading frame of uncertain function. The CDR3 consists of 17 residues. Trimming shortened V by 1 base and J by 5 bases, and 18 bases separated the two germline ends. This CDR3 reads CASSQCRYDIRDQPQHF. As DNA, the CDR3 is TGCGCCAGCAGTCAATGTCGTTACGACATTAGGGATCAGCCCCAGCATTTT.

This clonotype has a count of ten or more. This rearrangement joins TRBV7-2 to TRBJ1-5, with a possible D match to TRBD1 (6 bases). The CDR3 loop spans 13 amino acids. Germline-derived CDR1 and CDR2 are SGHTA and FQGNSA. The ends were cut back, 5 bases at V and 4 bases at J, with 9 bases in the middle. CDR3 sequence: CASSPQGNQPQHF. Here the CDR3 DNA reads TGTGCCAGCAGCCCTCAGGGGAATCAGCCCCAGCATTTT.

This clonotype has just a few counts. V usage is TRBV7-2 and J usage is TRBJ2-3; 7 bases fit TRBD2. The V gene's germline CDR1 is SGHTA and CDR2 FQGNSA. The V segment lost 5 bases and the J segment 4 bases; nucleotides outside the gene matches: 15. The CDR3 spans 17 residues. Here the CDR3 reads CASSPVGGGRYADTQYF. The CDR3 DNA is TGTGCCAGCAGCCCCGTCGGAGGCGGGAGATATGCAGATACGCAGTATTTT.